This entry is about one T cell receptor (beta chain). The CDR3 spans 15 residues. The V end was cut by 0 bases, the J end by 1 base, with 10 bases between. Germline CDR1 GTSNPN, CDR2 SVGIG (reference sequence). In Seattle, patients joined the study during active infection and were tracked longitudinally. The data stem from a study of blood T cell repertoires in COVID-19. Study at large: Some COVID-19 samples were acute and others convalescent; all came from the United States, Italy and Spain. Sources were T cells, B-cell-depleted T cells, or PBMCs; the material itself was cDNA or gDNA.

In the original processing: Amplifying reference gene primers gave estimates of nucleated cell counts. Produced via immunoSEQ multiplex PCR; TCRdb's table is partial and in-frame only. V and J calls and clone size are given by that table; D and trimming were obtained from the DNA. Among 300,000 to 400,000 clones listed, 85% to 90% were seen once. The TCR was taken from a young woman with COVID-19, enrolled during active disease. The V gene is TRBV30, the J gene TRBJ1-5; possibly TRBD1 for D (5 bases). Sequencing was carried out using peripheral blood. The CDR3 region is CAWSVGGESNQPQHF. In DNA, the CDR3 is TGTGCCTGGAGTGTAGGAGGGGAAAGCAATCAGCCCCAGCATTTT.